A single sample is the source of the 14 T cell receptor beta chains below, sequenced in a study of blood T cell repertoires in COVID-19. Only in-frame clones appear in the TCRdb table, and some are missing; sequencing was by immunoSEQ multiplex PCR. The table has about 240,000 clones, 70% to 90% seen once; the top ten hold 6% to 9%. The sequencing input was peripheral blood. The receptors shown here come from an older woman with active or convalescent COVID-19.

This chain connects TRBV9 to TRBJ2-5, with D possibly matching TRBD2 (7 bases). Trimming removed 0 bases from V and 5 bases from J, with 11 bases in between. The CDR3 spans 14 residues. CDR1 is SGDLS and CDR2 is YYNGEE in the germline V gene. The CDR3 sequence: CASSVVGGGETQYF. CDR3 bases: TGTGCCAGCAGCGTAGTAGGGGGGGGTGAGACCCAGTACTTC.

The chain employs TRBV6-2 or TRBV6-3 and TRBJ1-2; D perhaps matches TRBD1 (5 bases). The germline V and J ends were trimmed by 0 bases and 5 bases, with 13 bases remaining between them. This CDR3 is 15 amino acids long. Per the germline V gene, CDR1 is MNHEY and CDR2 is SVGEGT. The CDR3 DNA reads TGTGCCAGCAGTTACTCGCGGGGCACCCCGTATGGCTACACCTTC. Protein product: CASSYSRGTPYGYTF.

The V gene is TRBV28, the J gene TRBJ1-1; D is unclear. V lost 8 bases and J lost 4, with 11 bases in between. CDR1 and CDR2 from the germline V gene are MDHEN and SYDVKM. This CDR3 has 12 amino acids. CDR3 nucleotide sequence: TGTGCCAGCCTTACGGTTCTCACTGAAGCTTTCTTT. Its translation is CASLTVLTEAFF.

The chain joins TRBV11-2 to TRBJ1-3; the D gene is possibly TRBD1 (5 bases). Trimming took 3 bases from V and 1 from J, leaving 7 bases between them. CDR1 is SGHAT, CDR2 FQNNGV, per germline. The CDR3 totals 14 residues. In DNA form, the CDR3 reads TGTGCCAGCAGCTTGGGGGGATCTGGAAACACCATATATTTT. This sequence encodes CASSLGGSGNTIYF.

The V call is TRBV4-3, the J call TRBJ2-1; the match to TRBD1 covers 10 bases. The CDR3 length is 16 residues. Trimming removed 3 bases from V and 7 bases from J; junction bases left unmatched: 9. Germline CDR1 and CDR2: LGHNA and YSLEER. CDR3 DNA sequence: TGCGCCAGCAGCCAGGCCGGGACAGGGGTAAGAAATGAGCAGTTCTTC. This gives the protein CASSQAGTGVRNEQFF.

V usage is TRBV27 and J usage is TRBJ1-5, with 8 bases matching TRBD1. The germline V gene encodes CDR1 MNHEY and CDR2 SMNVEV (reference sequence). This CDR3 contains 16 residues. Trimming cost V 5 bases and J 4 bases; bases outside gene matches: 10. The CDR3 nucleotides are TGTGCCAGCAGTCGGGGCGCGACAGGGGCGAATCAGCCCCAGCATTTT. It encodes CASSRGATGANQPQHF.

The chain couples TRBV12-5 to TRBJ2-2; no reliable D call. The CDR3 is made up of 14 amino acids. Germline loops: CDR1 LGHNT, CDR2 FRNRAP. Trimming removed 4 bases at V and 6 bases at J, with 12 bases between. The CDR3 nucleotides read TGTGCTAGTGGTTCCTCAGGCTGGCCCGGGGAGCTGTTTTTT. It encodes CASGSSGWPGELFF.

The chain is built from TRBV5-1 and TRBJ1-1, with 9 bases aligning to TRBD1. Per germline, CDR1 SGHRS and CDR2 YFSETQ. The CDR3 is 14 amino acids. V lost 5 bases and J lost 3; bases outside the gene matches: 5. The CDR3 here is CASRVWDRDTEAFF. The CDR3 bases are TGCGCCAGCAGGGTCTGGGACAGGGACACTGAAGCTTTCTTT.

The J gene is TRBJ1-3, the V gene TRBV19, with a tentative D call TRBD1 (5 bases). The CDR3 totals 16 residues. Germline lookup yields CDR1 LNHDA and CDR2 SQIVND (reference sequence). Trimming took 5 bases from V and 4 from J, leaving 18 bases between them. The CDR3 loop reads CASSHSAGQGGNTIYF. CDR3 sequence (DNA): TGTGCCAGTAGTCACTCAGCCGGCCAGGGCGGAAACACCATATATTTT. Based on the CDR3 plus reference TRBV19 and TRBJ1-3, the full variable domain is DGGITQSPKYLFRKEGQNVTLSCEQNLNHDAMYWYRQDPGQGLRLIYYSQIVNDFQKGDIAEGYSVSREKKESFPLTVTSAQKNPTAFYLCASSHSAGQGGNTIYFGEGSWLTVV.

The chain couples TRBV5-4 to TRBJ1-1; D uncertain. V was pared by 0 bases and J by 0 bases, with 6 bases between. This CDR3 contains 14 residues. CDR1 and CDR2 from the germline V gene are SGHNT and YYREEE (reference sequence). CDR3 sequence: CASSLASVNTEAFF. Here the CDR3 DNA reads TGTGCCAGCAGCTTGGCCAGCGTGAACACTGAAGCTTTCTTT.

This clone was observed a handful of times. The chain has TRBV5-1 and TRBJ2-7; possibly TRBD2 for D (5 bases). Trimming removed 4 bases from V and 4 bases from J, with 12 bases in between. The CDR3 has 13 amino acids. Germline V gene data show CDR1 as SGHRS and CDR2 as YFSETQ. CDR3 sequence reads: CASSPGGVYEQYF. CDR3 coding DNA: TGCGCCAGCAGCCCAGGAGGAGTTTACGAGCAGTACTTC.

The chain joins TRBV19 to TRBJ1-6, with D possibly matching TRBD1 (5 bases). Germline CDR1 and CDR2: LNHDA and SQIVND (reference sequence). This CDR3 has 18 amino acids. The V end lost 7 bases, the J end lost 4 bases, and 23 bases lay between the germline ends. The CDR3 is CASKEQGSSFTYNSPLHF. The CDR3 bases are TGTGCCAGTAAAGAGCAGGGAAGTTCCTTCACATATAATTCACCCCTCCACTTT.

CDR3 nucleotide sequence: TGTGCCAGCAGTGAAGACAGGGTCCAGCCCCAGCATTTT. This encodes CASSEDRVQPQHF. V and J are TRBV6-1 and TRBJ1-5; D perhaps matches TRBD1 (6 bases). Per the germline V gene, CDR1 is MNHNS and CDR2 is SASEGT. This CDR3 has 13 residues. Trimming took off 1 base at V and 7 bases at J, with 8 bases between the two ends.

The chain carries TRBV11-2 and TRBJ2-3; TRBD2 matches 7 bases. The CDR3 is 16 amino acids. Per the germline V gene, CDR1 is SGHAT and CDR2 is FQNNGV. V gave up 1 base and J gave up 4 bases; unmatched junction bases: 8. CDR3 protein: CASSLGGGTKADTQYF. CDR3 nucleotides: TGTGCCAGCAGCTTAGGCGGGGGAACAAAGGCAGATACGCAGTATTTT.